This note documents a single T cell receptor beta chain sequence. Antigen specificity is unknown. None of the patients had undergone any treatment ahead of thyroid surgery. The V end was cut by 8 bases, the J end by 5 bases, with 22 bases between. This CDR3 region has 15 residues. Per germline, CDR1 MNHNS and CDR2 SASEGT. Authors' analysis steps: The study's classifier, a distant-metastasis tool for papillary thyroid cancer, was built using CDR3 differences across clinicopathological groups. MiXCR was used by TCRdb to re-call the PCR reads. For this entry, the V and J calls and clone size follow TCRdb and not the study's own pipeline. The table has about 39,000 clones, approximately 19% seen once; the top ten hold about 16%. This sample was taken from a study of metastatic and nonmetastatic thyroid tumors. About the research overall: For malignant and benign thyroid patients, tumor or nodule tissue and blood were the sources whose repertoires were compared. Whole-study results and caveats: When malignant thyroid tumors were compared with benign nodules, TCR beta diversity was reportedly significantly higher in the malignant tumors. This held in both blood and tumor samples.

The receptor was isolated from a female donor with papillary thyroid cancer or a benign thyroid nodule (not recorded which). Some clones in this sample may be carry-over from other donors' samples. The sample was blood. The chain joins TRBV6-1 to TRBJ2-7, with D possibly matching TRBD1 (6 bases). The CDR3: CASGAWGQGIDEQYF. CDR3 coding DNA: TGTGCCAGCGGGGCTTGGGGTCAGGGGATAGACGAGCAGTACTTC.